The rows below give T cell receptor beta chains drawn from one sample of a study of cytotoxic CD8 clonotypes in ibrutinib-treated CLL. The protocol was immunoSEQ multiplex PCR, while the TCRdb copy is restricted to in-frame clones and leaves out a portion. This table holds about 25,000 clones, approximately 85% found once. This specimen consisted of PBMCs, obtained after 24 months of ibrutinib treatment. Receptors originate from a human donor with chronic lymphocytic leukemia. CDR3s include the opening cysteine and the closing phenylalanine or tryptophan. Each record gives: J gene, D gene, clone size, V gene, CDR3 protein, CDR3 DNA. The D gene is left open where the match is weak. Part of the rows lack a size; the others show once, few, many or a class for expanded clones.

TRBJ1-3	NA	NA	TRBV7-3	CASSLTGGGGNTIYF	TGTGCCAGCAGCTTAACTGGGGGCGGTGGAAACACCATATATTTT
TRBJ1-2	NA	NA	TRBV25-1	CASSGPLTANGYTF	TGTGCCAGCAGTGGACCCCTGACAGCCAATGGCTACACCTTC
TRBJ1-6	TRBD1	NA	TRBV5-6	CASSLTGESYNSPLHF	TGTGCCAGCAGCCTTACAGGGGAGTCCTATAATTCACCCCTCCACTTT
TRBJ1-1	NA	NA	TRBV7-2	CASVLELGTEAFF	TGTGCCAGTGTACTGGAGCTGGGGACTGAAGCTTTCTTT
TRBJ2-2	TRBD1	NA	TRBV15	CATSRGLLAGTGPTGELFF	TGTGCCACCAGCAGAGGCCTTCTCGCCGGGACAGGGCCCACCGGGGAGCTGTTTTTT
TRBJ1-2	NA	NA	TRBV5-1	CASSVDGQQYGYTF	TGCGCCAGCAGCGTAGACGGGCAGCAATATGGCTACACCTTC
TRBJ1-1	NA	NA	TRBV14	CASSPLTRGDTEAFF	TGTGCCAGCAGCCCGTTGACCCGGGGAGACACTGAAGCTTTCTTT
TRBJ1-1	TRBD1	NA	TRBV6-1	CASRHRGPSTEAFF	TGTGCCAGCAGACACAGGGGTCCTTCGACAGAAGCTTTCTTT
TRBJ1-2	NA	few	TRBV29-1	CSVTGLNYGYTF	TGCAGCGTGACCGGGTTAAACTATGGCTACACCTTC
TRBJ1-2	TRBD1	few	TRBV29-1	CSVEVLGQGEGYTF	TGCAGCGTTGAAGTCCTGGGACAGGGTGAGGGCTACACCTTC
TRBJ1-1	TRBD1	NA	TRBV5-4	CASSRFGTGVTEAFF	TGTGCCAGCAGCAGATTCGGGACAGGGGTGACTGAAGCTTTCTTT
TRBJ1-6	NA	NA	TRBV13	CASSPTTGNNSPLHF	TGTGCCAGCAGCCCGACGACAGGCAATAATTCACCCCTCCACTTT
TRBJ2-7	TRBD1	NA	TRBV4-2	CASSQGTGPLYEQYF	TGTGCCAGCAGCCAAGGGACAGGCCCTTTATACGAGCAGTACTTC
TRBJ2-5	TRBD2	NA	TRBV6-5	CASSPSSGGAETQYF	TGTGCCAGCAGTCCCTCTAGCGGGGGGGCGGAGACCCAGTACTTC
TRBJ2-1	NA	NA	TRBV6-1	CASSPLLSSYNEQFF	TGTGCCAGCAGCCCCTTACTAAGCTCCTACAATGAGCAGTTCTTC
TRBJ1-1	NA	NA	TRBV5-4	CASSLVDSGAFF	TGTGCCAGCAGCTTGGTTGACAGCGGAGCTTTCTTT
TRBJ2-7	TRBD1	few	TRBV7-9	CASSFSTGGPEQYF	TGTGCCAGCAGCTTTTCCACAGGGGGCCCCGAGCAGTACTTC
TRBJ2-5	NA	NA	TRBV2	CASSADLYTQYF	TGTGCCAGCAGTGCCGACCTTTATACCCAGTACTTC
TRBJ2-3	TRBD1	few	TRBV6-6	CASSPPGQTTDTQYF	TGTGCCAGCAGCCCTCCGGGACAGACCACAGATACGCAGTATTTT
TRBJ1-6	NA	NA	TRBV14	CASSLLRENSPLHF	TGTGCCAGCAGCCTCCTCCGGGAGAATTCACCCCTCCACTTT
TRBJ2-2	NA	NA	TRBV30	CAWKNDYPNTGELFF	TGTGCCTGGAAAAACGACTACCCGAACACCGGGGAGCTGTTTTTT
TRBJ2-3	TRBD2	once	TRBV9	CASSVGSGGLFPQYF	TGTGCCAGCAGCGTTGGAAGCGGGGGCCTCTTCCCGCAGTATTTT
TRBJ2-5	TRBD2	NA	TRBV7-9	CASSLVGLAASQETQYF	TGTGCCAGCAGCTTAGTGGGACTAGCGGCCTCCCAAGAGACCCAGTACTTC
TRBJ1-5	NA	NA	TRBV7-9	CASSRGDWDQPQHF	TGTGCCAGCAGCCGGGGGGATTGGGATCAGCCCCAGCATTTT
TRBJ1-1	TRBD1	NA	TRBV2	CASSGEGARTEAFF	TGTGCCAGCAGTGGCGAGGGGGCAAGGACTGAAGCTTTCTTT
TRBJ1-6	NA	NA	TRBV15	CATAGGGALGGSPLHF	TGTGCCACCGCGGGAGGGGGGGCATTGGGAGGTTCACCCCTCCACTTT
TRBJ2-5	NA	NA	TRBV4-2	CASSLEGGGSQETQYF	TGTGCCAGCAGTCTCGAGGGGGGAGGAAGCCAAGAGACCCAGTACTTC
TRBJ1-3	NA	NA	TRBV19	CASSIGGFSGNTIYF	TGTGCCAGTAGTATCGGGGGGTTCTCTGGAAACACCATATATTTT
TRBJ1-1	NA	NA	TRBV5-5	CASSLVGGKSEAFF	TGTGCCAGCAGCTTGGTGGGAGGGAAGTCTGAAGCTTTCTTT
TRBJ1-1	NA	NA	TRBV6-5	CASSYVEGPAFF	TGTGCCAGCAGTTACGTGGAGGGGCCAGCTTTCTTT
TRBJ2-7	TRBD1	once	TRBV5-1	CASSSGQGLYEQYF	TGCGCCAGCAGCTCGGGACAGGGGTTATACGAGCAGTACTTC
TRBJ2-3	NA	NA	TRBV7-3	CASSQTQRQDTQYF	TGTGCCAGCAGTCAAACCCAACGGCAAGATACGCAGTATTTT
TRBJ2-7	NA	NA	TRBV6-5	CASSYSLGGSAYEQYF	TGTGCCAGCAGTTACTCGCTCGGCGGGTCAGCCTACGAGCAGTACTTC
TRBJ2-5	TRBD1	NA	TRBV7-2	CASRSAGGQETQYF	TGTGCCAGCAGGTCCGCAGGGGGACAAGAGACCCAGTACTTC
TRBJ2-5	TRBD2	NA	TRBV5-4	CASSPGLAGGYQETQYF	TGTGCCAGCAGCCCGGGACTAGCGGGGGGGTACCAAGAGACCCAGTACTTC
TRBJ1-1	NA	NA	TRBV7-3	CASQKHIGTEAFF	TGTGCCAGCCAAAAACATATTGGCACTGAAGCTTTCTTT
TRBJ1-1	NA	NA	TRBV11-2	CASSSHTEAFF	TGTGCCAGCAGCTCACACACTGAAGCTTTCTTT
TRBJ1-2	NA	NA	TRBV15	CATQWGAGYTF	TGTGCCACTCAATGGGGGGCTGGCTACACCTTC
TRBJ2-1	TRBD1	NA	TRBV2	CASSGTGSYNEQFF	TGTGCCAGCAGTGGGACAGGCTCCTACAATGAGCAGTTCTTC
TRBJ1-1	TRBD1	NA	TRBV15	CATSRVQGYTEAFF	TGTGCCACCAGCAGAGTACAGGGGTACACTGAAGCTTTCTTT
TRBJ1-6	NA	NA	TRBV10-3	CAISLSRYNSPLHF	TGTGCCATCAGTTTGTCCCGGTATAATTCACCCCTCCACTTT
TRBJ1-2	NA	NA	TRBV10-3	CAASDGRFVYGYTF	TGTGCCGCCTCAGACGGAAGATTTGTCTATGGCTACACCTTC
TRBJ2-3	TRBD1	NA	TRBV2	CAGSTFRGRDDTQYF	TGTGCCGGATCCACCTTCAGGGGGCGGGATGATACGCAGTATTTT